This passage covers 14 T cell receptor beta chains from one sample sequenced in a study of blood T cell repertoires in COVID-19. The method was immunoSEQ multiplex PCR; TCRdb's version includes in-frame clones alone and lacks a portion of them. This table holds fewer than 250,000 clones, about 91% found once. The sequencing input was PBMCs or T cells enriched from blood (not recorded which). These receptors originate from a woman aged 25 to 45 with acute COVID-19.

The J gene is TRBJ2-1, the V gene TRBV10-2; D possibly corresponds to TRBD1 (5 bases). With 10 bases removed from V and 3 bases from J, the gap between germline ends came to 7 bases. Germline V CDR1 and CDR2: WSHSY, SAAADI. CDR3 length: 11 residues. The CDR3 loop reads CATDSYNEQFF. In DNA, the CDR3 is TGCGCCACTGACAGCTACAATGAGCAGTTCTTC.

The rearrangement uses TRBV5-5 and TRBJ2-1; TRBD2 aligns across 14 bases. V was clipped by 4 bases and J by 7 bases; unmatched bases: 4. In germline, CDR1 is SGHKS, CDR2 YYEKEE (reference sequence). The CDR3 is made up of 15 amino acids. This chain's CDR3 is CASSAGLAGVNEQFF. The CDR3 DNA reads TGTGCCAGCAGCGCGGGACTAGCGGGGGTGAATGAGCAGTTCTTC.

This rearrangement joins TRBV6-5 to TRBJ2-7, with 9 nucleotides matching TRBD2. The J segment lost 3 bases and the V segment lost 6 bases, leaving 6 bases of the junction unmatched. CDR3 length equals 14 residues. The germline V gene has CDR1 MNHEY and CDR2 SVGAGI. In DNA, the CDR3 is TGTGCCAGCAGCTATAGCGGGGGATACTACGAGCAGTACTTC. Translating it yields CASSYSGGYYEQYF.

This CDR3 is CASSPAGQGAPHGYTF. CDR3 nucleotide sequence: TGCGCCAGCAGCCCCGCGGGGCAAGGGGCTCCCCACGGCTACACCTTC. The rearrangement uses TRBV5-1 and TRBJ1-2; D perhaps matches TRBD1 (5 bases). Germline V lookup: CDR1 SGHRS, CDR2 YFSETQ. The ends were cut back, 4 bases at V and 8 bases at J, with 24 bases in the middle. The CDR3 has 16 residues.

The CDR3 nucleotides read TGTGCCAGCAGTACCCGACAGGGAGTGATCCCCCAGCATTTT. It codes for CASSTRQGVIPQHF. The J gene is TRBJ1-5, the V gene TRBV6-5, with TRBD1 matching 7 bases. J lost 10 bases, V lost 5 bases, and 11 bases had no gene match. Per germline, CDR1 MNHEY and CDR2 SVGAGI. The CDR3 is made up of 14 amino acids.

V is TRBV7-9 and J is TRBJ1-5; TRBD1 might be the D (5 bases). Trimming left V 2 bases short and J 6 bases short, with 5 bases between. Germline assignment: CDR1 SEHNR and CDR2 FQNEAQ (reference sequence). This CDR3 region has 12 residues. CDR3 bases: TGTGCCAGCAGCTTACAGGGTCAGCCCCAGCATTTT. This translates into CASSLQGQPQHF.

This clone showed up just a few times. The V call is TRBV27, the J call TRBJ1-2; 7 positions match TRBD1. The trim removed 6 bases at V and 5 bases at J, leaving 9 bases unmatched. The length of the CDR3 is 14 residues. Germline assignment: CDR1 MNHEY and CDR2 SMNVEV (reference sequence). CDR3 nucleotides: TGTGCCAGCAGACCCCCGGGACAGAGTTATGGCTACACCTTC. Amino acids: CASRPPGQSYGYTF.

The CDR3 DNA follows: TGCAGTGCTATTGGACTAGCGAAGCAGTTCTTC. Translated: CSAIGLAKQFF. The V gene is TRBV20-1, the J gene TRBJ2-1, with 9 bases lining up with TRBD2. The CDR3 covers 11 residues. J gave up 11 bases and V 4 bases, and 3 bases lay outside the gene matches. Germline V lookup: CDR1 DFQATT, CDR2 SNEGSKA (reference sequence).

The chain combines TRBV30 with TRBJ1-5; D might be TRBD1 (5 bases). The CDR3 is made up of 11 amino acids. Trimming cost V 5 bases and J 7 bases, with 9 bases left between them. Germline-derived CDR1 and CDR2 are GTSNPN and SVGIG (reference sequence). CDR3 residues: CAWGTGQPQHF. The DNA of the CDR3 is TGTGCCTGGGGGACGGGGCAGCCCCAGCATTTT.

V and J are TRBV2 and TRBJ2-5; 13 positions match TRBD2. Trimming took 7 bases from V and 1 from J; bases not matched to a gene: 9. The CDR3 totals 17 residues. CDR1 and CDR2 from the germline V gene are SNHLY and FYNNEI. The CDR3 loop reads CASTGLAGALSQETQYF. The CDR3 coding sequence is TGTGCCAGCACTGGACTAGCGGGGGCCCTTTCCCAAGAGACCCAGTACTTC.

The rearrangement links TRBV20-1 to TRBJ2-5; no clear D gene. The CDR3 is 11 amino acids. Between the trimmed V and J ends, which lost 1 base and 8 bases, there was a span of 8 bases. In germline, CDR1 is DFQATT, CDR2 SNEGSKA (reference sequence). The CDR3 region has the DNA TGCAGTGCTAGAGGGAACAGAACCCAGTACTTC. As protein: CSARGNRTQYF.

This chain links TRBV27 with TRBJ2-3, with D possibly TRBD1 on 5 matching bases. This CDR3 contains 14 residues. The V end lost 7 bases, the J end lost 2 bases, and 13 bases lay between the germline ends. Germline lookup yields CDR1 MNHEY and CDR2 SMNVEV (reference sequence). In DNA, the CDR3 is TGTGCCAGCACAGAAAGGGGTTACACAGATACGCAGTATTTT. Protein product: CASTERGYTDTQYF.

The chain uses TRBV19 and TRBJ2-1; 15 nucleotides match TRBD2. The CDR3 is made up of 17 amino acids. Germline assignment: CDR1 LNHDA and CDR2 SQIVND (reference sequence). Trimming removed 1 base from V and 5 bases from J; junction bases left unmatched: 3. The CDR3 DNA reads TGTGCCAGTAGTATAGTTCGGACTAGCGGGGGGGACAATGAGCAGTTCTTC. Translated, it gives CASSIVRTSGGDNEQFF.

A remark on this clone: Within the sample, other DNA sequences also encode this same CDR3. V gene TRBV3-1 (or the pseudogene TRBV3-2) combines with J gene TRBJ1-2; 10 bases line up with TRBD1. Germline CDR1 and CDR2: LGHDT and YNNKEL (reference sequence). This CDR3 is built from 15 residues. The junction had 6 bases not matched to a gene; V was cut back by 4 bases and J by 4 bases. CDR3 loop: CASSRGTGVLYGYTF. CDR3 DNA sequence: TGTGCCAGCAGCCGTGGGACAGGGGTTCTCTATGGCTACACCTTC.